Presented here are 23 T cell receptor beta chains from one specimen sequenced in a study of T-cell reconstitution after alpha-beta-depleted transplantation in children. Construction of the TCRbeta library involved unique molecular identifiers. One entry per CDR3 protein, called by TCRdb with MiXCR from the PCR reads. The sample holds 500,000 to 750,000 distinct CDR3 sequences, roughly 30% seen once. Here the sequenced sample was PBMCs, taken before TCRalphabeta/CD19-depleted stem cell transplant. The receptors come from a boy under three years old with Wiskott-Aldrich syndrome, due to receive a stem cell transplant.

CDR3 in amino acids: CASSQKGPRDRAYEREANEQFF. The CDR3 DNA follows: TGCGCCAGCAGCCAAAAGGGCCCCCGGGACAGGGCCTACGAGCGGGAAGCAAATGAGCAGTTCTTC. This chain connects TRBV4-1 to TRBJ2-1, with TRBD1 matching 9 bases. The J segment lost 7 bases and the V segment lost 2 bases, leaving 27 bases of the junction unmatched. Per germline, CDR1 MGHRA and CDR2 YSYEKL. CDR3 length equals 22 residues.

This clonotype was detected only once. This chain links TRBV20-1 with TRBJ2-1; 11 bases match TRBD1. Germline lookup yields CDR1 DFQATT and CDR2 SNEGSKA (reference sequence). The CDR3 has 14 amino acids. Unmatched junction bases numbered 8, after V lost 6 bases and J lost 7 bases. CDR3 residues: CSANRDRGWNEQFF. Here the CDR3 DNA reads TGCAGTGCGAACCGGGACAGGGGGTGGAATGAGCAGTTCTTC.

A few counts support this clonotype. V and J are TRBV15 and TRBJ2-7; weak D call: TRBD2 (5 bases). Germline assignment: CDR1 LNHNV and CDR2 YYDKDF (reference sequence). The CDR3 consists of 18 residues. V was clipped by 0 bases and J by 5 bases, with 23 bases between them. CDR3 in DNA: TGTGCCACCAGCAGAGATGGGTCTATAGTCGGAGGAGTTCACGAGCAGTACTTC. Its protein is CATSRDGSIVGGVHEQYF.

This clonotype was seen once. The chain employs TRBV7-9 and TRBJ2-1, with TRBD2 matching 8 bases. The CDR3 extends over 14 amino acids. Germline V CDR1 and CDR2: SEHNR, FQNEAQ (reference sequence). V lost 8 bases, J lost 3 bases, and 6 bases stayed unmatched. CDR3 loop: CASALAEVYNEQFF. The CDR3 nucleotides read TGTGCCAGCGCACTAGCGGAGGTCTACAATGAGCAGTTCTTC.

The rearrangement links TRBV28 to TRBJ1-5; D gene uncertain. CDR3 length equals 14 residues. With 1 base removed from V and 9 bases from J, the gap between germline ends came to 13 bases. In germline, CDR1 is MDHEN, CDR2 SYDVKM. The chain's CDR3 is CASSLSGLQRPQHF. CDR3 bases: TGTGCCAGCAGTTTATCGGGCTTACAGCGGCCCCAGCATTTT.

This clonotype was seen a few times. The J gene is TRBJ2-7, the V gene TRBV10-2; D remains unclear. CDR3 size: 12 residues. Germline V CDR1 and CDR2: WSHSY, SAAADI. Trimming pared 2 bases from V and 9 bases from J, leaving 11 bases between. In nucleotides, the CDR3 is TGCGCCAGCAGTGAGGCACCACAAAGGCAGTACTTC. Amino acids: CASSEAPQRQYF.

This clonotype was recorded a few times. The CDR3 DNA is TGCGCCAGCAGCTTGGCCGGGACTCCCTCTTCCAATGAGCAGTTCTTC. Translating it yields CASSLAGTPSSNEQFF. The chain employs TRBV5-1 and TRBJ2-1; D is possibly TRBD2 (6 bases). CDR3 size: 16 residues. Trimming cost V 0 bases and J 6 bases, with 16 bases left between them. Germline V gene sequence: CDR1 SGHRS, CDR2 YFSETQ. Drawing the rest from reference TRBV5-1 and TRBJ2-1, the complete variable domain is KAGVTQTPRYLIKTRGQQVTLSCSPISGHRSVSWYQQTPGQGLQFLFEYFSETQRNKGNFPGRFSGRQFSNSRSEMNVSTLELGDSALYLCASSLAGTPSSNEQFFGPGTRLTVL.

The chain uses TRBV7-6 and TRBJ1-1, with D maybe TRBD1 (6 bases). The CDR3 has 16 amino acids. Germline V lookup: CDR1 SGHVS, CDR2 FNYEAQ. The V end lost 5 bases, the J end lost 1 base, and 17 bases lay between the germline ends. The CDR3 sequence: CASSKRQGRGNTEAFF. CDR3 coding DNA: TGTGCCAGCAGCAAGCGGCAGGGGAGGGGGAACACTGAAGCTTTCTTT.

This CDR3 is CSARGDATNEKLFF. As DNA, the CDR3 is TGCAGTGCTAGGGGGGATGCAACTAATGAAAAACTGTTTTTT. The V gene is TRBV20-1, the J gene TRBJ1-4; the D gene is possibly TRBD1 (5 bases). CDR3 length: 14 amino acids. Per the germline V gene, CDR1 is DFQATT and CDR2 is SNEGSKA (reference sequence). V gave up 3 bases and J gave up 0 bases, with 8 bases separating them.

Only a few counts were recorded for this clonotype. CDR3: CATSDAGALSYNEQFF. CDR3 DNA: TGTGCCACCAGTGATGCAGGAGCCTTATCCTACAATGAGCAGTTCTTC. This chain joins TRBV24-1 and TRBJ2-1; D remains unclear. The CDR3 is 16 residues long. The V end lost 3 bases, the J end lost 1 base, and 12 bases lay between the germline ends. Germline CDR1 and CDR2: KGHDR and SFDVKD.

In this sample, this clonotype turned up many times. V is TRBV5-1 and J is TRBJ2-1, with D tentatively TRBD1 (6 bases). This CDR3 contains 14 residues. Germline V gives CDR1 SGHRS, CDR2 YFSETQ. V lost 4 bases and J lost 3, with 11 bases in between. CDR3: CASSGGQGYNEQFF. In DNA, the CDR3 is TGCGCCAGCAGCGGGGGCCAAGGCTACAATGAGCAGTTCTTC.

This clonotype has more than one count but fewer than ten. This chain uses TRBV7-9 with TRBJ1-4; D remains unclear. Germline CDR1 and CDR2: SEHNR and FQNEAQ (reference sequence). The V and J ends lost 1 base and 7 bases respectively, with 13 bases between them. The CDR3 spans 15 residues. The CDR3 coding sequence is TGTGCCAGCAGCTTAGAAGGTCGGAGCTTTGAAAAACTGTTTTTT. The encoded protein is CASSLEGRSFEKLFF. Full variable domain (remainder filled in from reference TRBV7-9 and TRBJ1-4): DTGVSQNPRHKITKRGQNVTFRCDPISEHNRLYWYRQTLGQGPEFLTYFQNEAQLEKSRLLSDRFSAERPKGSFSTLEIQRTEQGDSAMYLCASSLEGRSFEKLFFGSGTQLSVL.

The chain links TRBV15 to TRBJ2-2; 13 bases agree with TRBD2. Trimming took 2 bases from V and 5 from J; bases not matched to a gene: 11. The CDR3 length is 19 residues. Germline V lookup: CDR1 LNHNV, CDR2 YYDKDF (reference sequence). CDR3 DNA sequence: TGTGCCACCAGCAGACCGACGGGACTAGCGGGGCCGGGAACCGGGGAGCTGTTTTTT. Residues: CATSRPTGLAGPGTGELFF.

This clonotype has more than one count but fewer than ten. The chain couples TRBV12-3 or TRBV12-4 to TRBJ2-7, with 7 nucleotides matching TRBD1. The CDR3 extends over 14 amino acids. V trimming: 5 bases; J trimming: 3 bases; junction bases outside the gene matches: 7. The CDR3 nucleotides are TGTGCCAGCAGTCCAGGGGGAACCCTCTACGAGCAGTACTTC. Protein sequence: CASSPGGTLYEQYF.

The chain has TRBV5-1 and TRBJ2-1; TRBD2 aligns across 9 bases. After removal of 0 bases from V and 6 bases from J, the junction contained 10 bases not matched to a gene. The CDR3 is 17 amino acids. The V gene's germline CDR1 is SGHRS and CDR2 YFSETQ. CDR3 nucleotide sequence: TGCGCCAGCAGCTTGGCCTTGGCGGGAGGGGTAGGCAATGAGCAGTTCTTC. Amino acids: CASSLALAGGVGNEQFF.

This clonotype has only a few counts. The chain combines TRBV27 with TRBJ2-7; 7 bases line up with TRBD2. After removal of 6 bases from V and 0 bases from J, the junction contained 8 bases not matched to a gene. The germline V gene encodes CDR1 MNHEY and CDR2 SMNVEV (reference sequence). This CDR3 contains 15 residues. The CDR3 spells CASRYLAGSSYEQYF. Here the CDR3 DNA reads TGTGCCAGCAGGTACTTAGCGGGCAGCTCCTACGAGCAGTACTTC.

The chain recombines TRBV6-1 with TRBJ2-7; no firm D call. The V gene's germline CDR1 is MNHNS and CDR2 SASEGT. CDR3 length: 12 amino acids. Deletions cut 3 bases from V and 0 bases from J, with 3 bases between. The CDR3 loop reads CASSEASYEQYF. For the CDR3, the DNA is TGTGCCAGCAGTGAGGCCTCCTACGAGCAGTACTTC.

The chain recombines TRBV25-1 with TRBJ2-3, with no clear D. Per germline, CDR1 MGHDK and CDR2 SYGVNS. Trimming cost V 0 bases and J 0 bases, with 10 bases left between them. The CDR3 totals 16 residues. The chain's CDR3 is CASSEYMKQSTDTQYF. The CDR3 region has the DNA TGTGCCAGCAGTGAATATATGAAGCAGAGCACAGATACGCAGTATTTT.

The V call is TRBV5-1, the J call TRBJ2-1, with 10 bases aligning to TRBD2. Trimming cost V 0 bases and J 5 bases; bases outside gene matches: 11. The length of the CDR3 is 18 residues. Germline V gene sequence: CDR1 SGHRS, CDR2 YFSETQ. The CDR3 DNA follows: TGCGCCAGCAGCTTGGGCTTACTAGCGGGACTAGGGCACAATGAGCAGTTCTTC. This codes for CASSLGLLAGLGHNEQFF.

This clonotype was seen a handful of times. This rearrangement joins TRBV12-3 or TRBV12-4 to TRBJ2-7, with unresolved D. The V end was cut by 5 bases, the J end by 5 bases, with 13 bases between. The CDR3 runs 13 residues. CDR3 amino acids: CASSRGPFHEQYF. The CDR3 DNA reads as TGTGCCAGCAGTCGAGGACCGTTCCACGAGCAGTACTTC.

This clonotype was detected only a few times. This chain connects TRBV29-1 to TRBJ2-3, with D possibly being TRBD1 or TRBD2 (5 bases each). Germline loops: CDR1 SQVTM, CDR2 ANQGSEA. V shed 3 bases and J shed 2 bases, with 12 bases lying between them. CDR3 size: 14 residues. As DNA, the CDR3 is TGCAGCGTTGACGGCAGGGACCTCACAGATACGCAGTATTTT. Its translation: CSVDGRDLTDTQYF.

The V gene is TRBV20-1, the J gene TRBJ2-4; D is perhaps TRBD2 (6 bases). CDR1 and CDR2 (germline): DFQATT, SNEGSKA (reference sequence). The CDR3 has 11 amino acids. Trimming removed 6 bases from V and 8 bases from J, with 11 bases in between. The CDR3 sequence: CSARRADIQYF. The CDR3 DNA reads as TGCAGTGCGAGGAGGGCGGACATTCAGTACTTC.

This clonotype was seen at least ten times. One junction end disagrees with the germline gene, perhaps due to a read error. The V and J genes are TRBV5-1 and TRBJ2-1; unclear D gene. In germline, CDR1 is SGHRS, CDR2 YFSETQ. The CDR3 has 12 residues. CDR3 sequence reads: CASSLAGDEQFF. As DNA, the CDR3 is TGTGCCAGCAGCTTAGCAGGCGATGAGCAGTTCTTC.